This T cell receptor (beta chain) was captured in a study of cytomegalovirus exposure and HLA in healthy donors (TCRdb year 2017). Study-wide context: According to an earlier analysis of several hundred of the donors, some 180 million T cells yielded approximately 120 million unique TCR beta sequences and roughly 280 Gb of sequence data. A later analysis re-analyzed previously published TCR beta repertoires from roughly 690 donors and added high-resolution HLA genotyping to study TCR occurrence patterns. A later genetic analysis took genome-wide SNP genotypes for about three fifths of the roughly 700 donors and used that subset as a discovery cohort. A separate validation cohort of 100 to 150 different subjects was used in addition to the 666-subject first cohort. Rather than drawing on any new phenotypic data, the later analysis identified candidate immune exposures from TCR beta sequences and the way those sequences occurred across donors. To predict cytomegalovirus infection status, the study brought together high-throughput TCR immunosequencing, statistical association of individual TCRs with disease status, and machine learning. The T cell repertoires of roughly 660 subjects were profiled by immunosequencing and related to cytomegalovirus serostatus. Roughly 300 gigabases of sequencing data and 70 million to 100 million unique TCR sequences made up an early release that covered approximately 700 HLA-typed donors. Of the roughly 430 genotyped donors, about 80% fell in the genetic ancestry cluster associated with self-reported Caucasian donors. All discovery cohort repertoires had been generated on a single sequencing platform. Alongside the repertoire data, information on donor age, sex, ethnicity and CMV serostatus was compiled. HLA typing covered class I and class II loci at four-digit resolution. The study aimed to test whether cataloging public T cell receptors could reveal signatures of past pathogen exposure. On average, 235,054 unique TCR beta nucleotide sequences were sequenced per donor among 398 genotyped donors of the cohort, with 15% to 20% of those sequences being non-productive. Because of strong linkage in the cohort, 5 or 6 DR-DQ haplotypes were treated as single units for association and clustering. The number of donors typed differed by locus, with about 620-630 for A, B, C, DRB1 and DQB1, 522 for DQA1, 606 for DPA1, and 450 to 480 for DPB1. An earlier analysis of some 600 of the donors applied high-throughput TCR beta sequencing to assess whether each TCR beta V gene segment acted as functional or pseudogenic.

Libraries were constructed by the immunoSEQ multiplex PCR assay. For the multiplex PCR, a mixture combining 60 forward primers for TCR Vbeta segments and 13 reverse primers for TCR Jbeta segments was used. Amplification of the CDR3 region of rearranged TCR beta genes was performed with a multiplex PCR assay on genomic DNA. The Illumina HiSeq System was used to sequence the amplified TCR beta libraries as 87-base-pair reads. As for the original processing: A later analysis counted some 80 million unique TCR beta chains across the 500 to 850 repertoires, and some 11 million of these chains were shared by at least two donors. Raw reads were error-corrected and collapsed into unique sequences with a nearest-neighbor algorithm that merged closely related sequences to remove PCR and sequencing errors. V, D and J gene segments were assigned by aligning CDR3 sequences to IMGT reference sequences. For a sequence to be retained, a match of at least six nucleotides to both a V gene segment and a J gene segment was required. A rearrangement counted as productive if the CDR3 had no stop codons and remained in frame with V and J, and every other rearrangement counted as non-productive. Following IMGT convention, CDR3 was defined as the stretch from the second conserved V-encoded cysteine to the conserved J-encoded phenylalanine. Sequences without an unambiguous match to a single V gene segment were excluded from the earlier analysis of approximately 600 of the donors. In an earlier analysis of 587 of the donors, a V segment was called functional when productive rearrangements were above 56.7%, and segregating when the standard deviation between donors exceeded 5%. To diagnose cytomegalovirus status from the catalog of TCR beta chain sequences, a statistical classification framework was built. A later analysis assigned V and J genes by comparing TCR nucleotide sequences with IMGT/GENE-DB human TR gene sequences. The TCRdist pipeline was used in a later analysis to assign CDR3 sequences and most-parsimonious VDJ recombination scenarios. In a later analysis, each TCR beta chain was defined by its CDR3 amino acid sequence together with its V-gene family, and reads without a unique V-gene family were excluded. A later analysis removed 592 highly shared, low-generation-probability nucleotide sequences to deal with suspected cross-contamination and a sequencing artifact. In a later analysis, a clonal expansion index for each public chain was calculated from normalized within-repertoire ranks of inferred template counts. A later analysis computed generation probabilities with a VDJ recombination model fitted to out-of-frame rearrangements, and checked the results against IGoR. In a later analysis, TCR-TCR, TCR-HLA and TCR-CMV co-occurrence was scored with hypergeometric tests, and a repertoire-size bias correction was applied to TCR pairs. False discovery rates were estimated in a later analysis by permuting HLA or CMV assignments 20 times. In a later analysis, co-occurring TCRs were grouped with DBSCAN, and TCRdist sequence similarity was added when clustering was performed within HLA-allele-positive subsets. Co-occurrence clustering excluded repertoires with fewer than 30,000 or more than 120,000 public chains, plus five with anomalous nucleotide sharing. The source is immuneACCESS, and TCRdb retained only in-frame sequences with V and J called. Part of the clones is not carried over; for the studies checked, unresolved V genes explain less than half of this, and the remainder is unexplained. V and J calls and clone size are given by that table; D and trimming were obtained from the DNA. The sample table includes around 31,000 clones. In total, the top ten clones hold roughly 0.76% of the sample.

The CDR3 holds 14 amino acids from the cysteine to the phenylalanine. Kept here is only the CDR3 DNA, which spans 42 bases and is read in frame from base 1. CDR1 and CDR2, looked up from the germline V gene, are KGHSH and LQKENI. V loses 5 bases at its end and J loses 1 base; junction bases beyond the gene matches: 4. Details on this clone: Its target antigen remains unknown.

What the research found in general, with its limitations: Some IMGT-functional V segments, including TRBV6-2 and TRBV6-3, could not be distinguished by the 87-base-pair reads and were therefore excluded. A later analysis associated 15,000 to 20,000 TCR beta sequences with specific HLA alleles at a false discovery rate of 0.05. A further reported finding was that TCR beta sequences accurately predicted the HLA-A and HLA-B alleles for most subjects in the first cohort. Because HLA typing was missing for some donors at each locus, association tests included only the typed subset. The earlier analysis of some 560 of the donors excluded fewer than 20 rarely observed V segments, including chromosome 9 orphons, because counts were too low. Strong co-occurrence of HLA alleles, especially DR and DQ, made assigning TCR associations to individual alleles difficult. Across donors, most TCR sequences were observed very rarely, whereas some public TCRs were present in many individuals. A later analysis reported that several top co-occurrence clusters appeared linked to parvovirus B19, influenza, CMV and Epstein-Barr virus. According to a later genetic analysis, donors in an Asian-associated ancestry cluster had fewer N-insertions in productive TCRs than the roughly 670-donor mean. The classifier was reported to diagnose cytomegalovirus status with high specificity and sensitivity in both the original and validation cohorts. In a later analysis, HLA-associated TCR beta chains were found to be more clonally expanded and to have lower generation probabilities than equally common non-associated chains. A group of highly shared sequence variants was considered likely to be a technical artifact of the sequencing pipeline. A few of the identified cytomegalovirus-associated TCR beta chains were confirmed in vitro to be specific for cytomegalovirus antigens. Linkage disequilibrium might explain the correlated functional status among segregating V segments, but an unknown experimental factor could not be ruled out. In the study, 164 TCR beta chains were listed as associated with cytomegalovirus. Sequencing depth was assumed to be roughly uniform across donors in the presence/absence analyses, though that assumption may not hold. According to a later analysis, most CMV-associated TCR beta chains appeared to be HLA-restricted, and the HLA associations seemed to be driven largely by CMV exposure. Broadly in line with IMGT annotations, most TCR beta V segments showed up in productive rearrangements about 90% or about 30% of the time in an earlier analysis of 587 of the donors. CMV serostatus was the only immune exposure information available for the cohort. An association between a missense DCLRE1C variant and V-gene and J-gene trimming of TCR beta chains was found in a later genetic analysis and replicated in an independent cohort. The authors suggested that the approach could potentially be extended to other disease states and immunological phenotypes. This cohort had only TCR beta chains sequenced, and the lack of alpha or paired-chain data limited which features could be detected. In a later analysis, the rate of TCR association differed among HLA loci, with DRB1 alleles having the most associated TCRs and HLA-C alleles having the fewest.

The cohort was made up of approximately 700 healthy bone marrow donors. Cohort members were all nominally healthy when sampled, although unrecorded immune exposures were likely present. The donor tested CMV seronegative, placing the donor among the approximately 360 seronegative members of the cohort. Every donor gave a peripheral blood sample, and the peripheral blood mononuclear cells from that sample were used for TCR beta sequencing. The Qiagen DNeasy Blood Extraction Kit was used to extract genomic DNA from the blood cell samples. The rearrangement combines TRBV18 with TRBJ1-2, and 7 junctional nucleotides match TRBD1. Sequenced material: PBMCs. The source of this sequence is a man aged 25 to 45 in good health and CMV-seronegative. The CDR3 protein: CASSIRQGNYGYTF. The DNA sequence follows: TGTGCCAGCTCAATAAGACAGGGTAACTATGGCTACACCTTC. Full variable domain (CDR3 extended with the reference TRBV18 and TRBJ1-2 proteins): NAGVMQNPRHLVRRRGQEARLRCSPMKGHSHVYWYRQLPEEGLKFMVYLQKENIIDESGMPKERFSAEFPKEGPSILRIQQVVRGDSAAYFCASSIRQGNYGYTFGSGTRLTVV.